These T cell receptor beta chains were read from a single sample in a study of PD-1 blockade in classical Hodgkin lymphoma. Produced via immunoSEQ multiplex PCR; TCRdb's table is partial and in-frame only. The table has around 36,000 clones, 85% to 90% seen once. Source: peripheral blood mononuclear cells (PBMCs), taken at baseline. The receptors were sampled from a human donor with classical Hodgkin lymphoma. Each CDR3 is given with its conserved first and last residue. D genes are given only for firm matches. Clone size is not always given. Where it is, it says once, few, many or a class for expanded clones.

DNA: TGCGCCAGCAGCCAGACAAGGGGGCAGGGTGATGAAAAACTGTTTTTT; CDR3: CASSQTRGQGDEKLFF; size: -; J: TRBJ1-4; V: TRBV4-3; D: TRBD1
DNA: TGTGCCAGCTCACCTCAAGAGACCCAGTACTTC; CDR3: CASSPQETQYF; size: -; J: TRBJ2-5; V: TRBV18; D: -
DNA: TGTGCCAGCAGTTACATAGCGGGGTGGGCCTACAATGAGCAGTTCTTC; CDR3: CASSYIAGWAYNEQFF; size: -; J: TRBJ2-1; V: TRBV6-6; D: TRBD2
DNA: TGTGCCAGCAGCCTCGACAGGCGTAATTCACCCCTCCACTTT; CDR3: CASSLDRRNSPLHF; size: -; J: TRBJ1-6; V: TRBV5-4; D: -
DNA: TGCGCCAGCAGCTTGGCCGGGACAGGGGTTTACGAGCAGTACTTC; CDR3: CASSLAGTGVYEQYF; size: -; J: TRBJ2-7; V: TRBV5-1; D: TRBD1
DNA: TGTGCCAGCAGCCCCTTTTCCCCACACGGGGCCCTTAACTATGGCTACACCTTC; CDR3: CASSPFSPHGALNYGYTF; size: -; J: TRBJ1-2; V: TRBV7-2; D: -
DNA: TGTGCCAGCAGCCGACAGGGGATCGGCGGCTACACCTTC; CDR3: CASSRQGIGGYTF; size: -; J: TRBJ1-2; V: TRBV6-5; D: TRBD1
DNA: TGTGCCAGCAGCTTAGGGGCAGGATATAGCAATCAGCCCCAGCATTTT; CDR3: CASSLGAGYSNQPQHF; size: few; J: TRBJ1-5; V: TRBV7-2; D: -
DNA: TGTGCCAGCGCAGGGGCTATATTCACAGATACGCAGTATTTT; CDR3: CASAGAIFTDTQYF; size: -; J: TRBJ2-3; V: TRBV6-5; D: -
DNA: TGTGCCAGCAGTGGCAGGGGTTCGGGACAGCCCCAGCATTTT; CDR3: CASSGRGSGQPQHF; size: few; J: TRBJ1-5; V: TRBV25-1; D: -
DNA: TGTGCCAGCAGCGTATCCGGGACGGATACCTACGAGCAGTACTTC; CDR3: CASSVSGTDTYEQYF; size: -; J: TRBJ2-7; V: TRBV9; D: -
DNA: TGCGCCAGCAGCTTTCAGGGCGAGTATGGCTACACCTTC; CDR3: CASSFQGEYGYTF; size: few; J: TRBJ1-2; V: TRBV5-1; D: -
DNA: TGTGCCAGCAGCTTGAACATCCTACGCGAGCAGTACTTC; CDR3: CASSLNILREQYF; size: -; J: TRBJ2-7; V: TRBV7-3; D: -
DNA: TGTGCCAGCAGCTCCGCGGCCTACGAGCAGTACTTC; CDR3: CASSSAAYEQYF; size: -; J: TRBJ2-7; V: TRBV5-6; D: -
DNA: TGTGCCAGCAGCTCCAACAGGGGGGAGGGAAAACTGTTTTTT; CDR3: CASSSNRGEGKLFF; size: -; J: TRBJ1-4; V: TRBV7-2; D: TRBD1
DNA: TGTGCCAGCAGTGATAGACAGGGAAGCAATCAGCCCCAGCATTTT; CDR3: CASSDRQGSNQPQHF; size: -; J: TRBJ1-5; V: TRBV6-1; D: TRBD1
DNA: TGTGCCAGCAGCTTAGCAAATTACGAGCAGTACTTC; CDR3: CASSLANYEQYF; size: -; J: TRBJ2-7; V: TRBV7-2; D: -
DNA: TGTGCCAGCAGCCCGGGGCAGGCTATAGATACGCAGTATTTT; CDR3: CASSPGQAIDTQYF; size: -; J: TRBJ2-3; V: TRBV7-3; D: -
DNA: TGTGCCAGTCTTACCGGGACAGCCTACAATGAGCAGTTCTTC; CDR3: CASLTGTAYNEQFF; size: -; J: TRBJ2-1; V: TRBV11-2; D: TRBD1
DNA: TGTGCCATCAGTGACAATAGGAGGGGAGCGGGGGGTTCTGTGACCCAGTACTTC; CDR3: CAISDNRRGAGGSVTQYF; size: -; J: TRBJ2-5; V: TRBV10-3; D: TRBD2
DNA: TGCAGCGTTCGACAGGGGGCTGGGTACGAGCAGTACTTC; CDR3: CSVRQGAGYEQYF; size: -; J: TRBJ2-7; V: TRBV29-1; D: TRBD1
DNA: TGTGCCAGCGCGCCCAGGACAACAGAGAACACTGAAGCTTTCTTT; CDR3: CASAPRTTENTEAFF; size: -; J: TRBJ1-1; V: TRBV18; D: -
DNA: TGTGCCAGTAGTCCGGGTGGTACAGGGGTAAACTATGGCTACACCTTC; CDR3: CASSPGGTGVNYGYTF; size: few; J: TRBJ1-2; V: TRBV19; D: TRBD1
DNA: TGCGCCAGCAGCTTCCGGCTAGCGGGGAGGGATACGCAGTATTTT; CDR3: CASSFRLAGRDTQYF; size: -; J: TRBJ2-3; V: TRBV5-1; D: TRBD2